The T cell receptor (beta chain) described here comes from a study of CD4+ T cells in melanoma. Regarding the study as a whole: CD8+ T cell, macrophage and B cell function reportedly correlated with neoantigen-specific CD4+ T cells. In melanoma, neoantigen-specific CD4+ T cells reportedly differed in differentiation state.

Profiled with immunoSEQ multiplex PCR; TCRdb holds only in-frame clones, not every one. The table lists around 100,000 clones, about 90% of them singletons. V was shortened by 0 bases and J by 8 bases, with 10 bases between the two germline ends. CDR1 and CDR2 from the germline V gene are MNHNY and SVGAGI (reference sequence). The CDR3 runs to 14 residues. Comment on this clone: The antigen is unknown.

Input material: peripheral blood. This sequence joins TRBV6-6 and TRBJ1-4; D gene ambiguous. The TCR was taken from a human donor with melanoma. In DNA, the CDR3 is TGTGCCAGCAGTTACTCGAGGTTCGGGGAAAAACTGTTTTTT. Translated: CASSYSRFGEKLFF.